The next 23 T cell receptor beta chains were all read from a single sample in a study of T cells after yellow fever vaccination. Via MiXCR, TCRdb re-called the 5' RACE reads, giving one row per CDR3 protein. The sample holds roughly 500,000 distinct CDR3 sequences, about a fifth seen once. The sample was PBMCs, taken 15 days after the yellow fever booster vaccination. The receptor set was obtained from a man younger than 40 who received the YFV17D yellow fever vaccine.

The V call is TRBV9, the J call TRBJ2-1; D gene unclear. Trimming shortened V by 1 base and J by 8 bases, and 4 bases separated the two germline ends. CDR1 is SGDLS and CDR2 is YYNGEE in the germline V gene. The CDR3 contains 11 residues. The CDR3 reads CASSVLDEQFF. CDR3 in DNA: TGTGCCAGCAGCGTATTGGATGAGCAGTTCTTC.

The chain couples TRBV9 to TRBJ2-7; TRBD2 might be the D (5 bases). The germline V and J ends were trimmed by 2 bases and 7 bases, with 13 bases remaining between them. CDR3 size: 13 residues. Germline-derived CDR1 and CDR2 are SGDLS and YYNGEE. CDR3 region: CASSVVAQGEQYF. The CDR3 DNA follows: TGTGCCAGCAGCGTCGTAGCGCAAGGGGAGCAGTACTTC.

The rearrangement uses TRBV5-1 and TRBJ2-7, with TRBD2 matching 7 bases. Germline CDR1 and CDR2: SGHRS and YFSETQ. The CDR3 runs 15 residues. The J segment lost 6 bases and the V segment lost 4 bases, leaving 13 bases of the junction unmatched. Written as DNA, the CDR3 is TGCGCCAGCAGCCCCCAGGCGGGAGCAGGCCGCGAGCAGTACTTC. This gives the protein CASSPQAGAGREQYF.

The chain recombines TRBV2 with TRBJ1-2; D is perhaps TRBD1 (6 bases). Trimming cost V 4 bases and J 2 bases, with 14 bases left between them. Germline assignment: CDR1 SNHLY and CDR2 FYNNEI. CDR3 length: 15 residues. The CDR3 DNA reads TGTGCCAGCAGTGCAACAGGGTATCCAAACTATGGCTACACCTTC. Amino acid sequence: CASSATGYPNYGYTF. Based on the CDR3 plus reference TRBV2 and TRBJ1-2, the full variable domain is EPEVTQTPSHQVTQMGQEVILRCVPISNHLYFYWYRQILGQKVEFLVSFYNNEISEKSEIFDDQFSVERPDGSNFTLKIRSTKLEDSAMYFCASSATGYPNYGYTFGSGTRLTVV.

V is TRBV29-1 and J is TRBJ1-2, with TRBD1 matching over 8 bases. The CDR3 is made up of 14 amino acids. J gave up 5 bases and V 6 bases, and 11 bases lay outside the gene matches. The V gene's germline CDR1 is SQVTM and CDR2 ANQGSEA. The CDR3 here is CSVQRGQVSYGYTF. The CDR3 coding sequence is TGCAGCGTCCAGCGGGGACAGGTCTCTTATGGCTACACCTTC.

V and J are TRBV5-1 and TRBJ2-3; D assignment may be TRBD1 or TRBD2 (6 bases each). Germline V lookup: CDR1 SGHRS, CDR2 YFSETQ. The CDR3 extends over 15 amino acids. V lost 4 bases, J lost 1 base, and 13 bases lay in between. CDR3 region: CASSEPGAGTDTQYF. In nucleotides, the CDR3 is TGCGCCAGCAGCGAACCGGGGGCTGGCACAGATACGCAGTATTTT.

The table lists this clonotype with a few counts. The chain employs TRBV14 and TRBJ2-1; possible D gene TRBD1, 6 bases. CDR3 length: 15 residues. Germline V lookup: CDR1 SGHDN, CDR2 FVKESK. Trimming removed 4 bases at V and 3 bases at J, with 13 bases between. Written as DNA, the CDR3 is TGTGCCAGCAGCCCCTCAGGGGTGGGCTACAATGAGCAGTTCTTC. It is translated as CASSPSGVGYNEQFF.

This clonotype has more than one count but fewer than ten. This chain uses TRBV7-2 with TRBJ2-1; unclear D gene. The CDR3 contains 11 residues. With 9 bases removed from V and 12 bases from J, the gap between germline ends came to 15 bases. CDR1 and CDR2 from the germline V gene are SGHTA and FQGNSA. CDR3 in amino acids: CASSLGRGQFF. The DNA for the CDR3 is TGTGCCAGTTCCCTCGGCCGTGGGCAGTTCTTC.

This clonotype has a handful of counts. The rearrangement links TRBV5-6 to TRBJ2-7; 8 bases are shared with TRBD1. V shed 0 bases, J shed 3 bases, and the junction held 8 bases outside the gene matches. In germline, CDR1 is SGHDT, CDR2 YYEEEE. This CDR3 contains 16 residues. The DNA for the CDR3 is TGTGCCAGCAGCTTGGGTTTTACAGGGGGGAACTACGAGCAGTACTTC. It yields the protein CASSLGFTGGNYEQYF.

In this sample, this clonotype turned up a few times. This chain's CDR3 is CASSQGTVNEQFF. The CDR3 coding sequence is TGTGCCAGCAGCCAAGGTACAGTCAATGAGCAGTTCTTC. This sequence joins TRBV3-1 and TRBJ2-1; no clear D. The CDR3 consists of 13 residues. Germline CDR1 is LGHDT and CDR2 is YNNKEL (reference sequence). The germline V and J ends were trimmed by 1 base and 6 bases, with 7 bases remaining between them.

The sample holds many counts of this clonotype. The V call is TRBV12-3 or TRBV12-4, the J call TRBJ1-5, with a possible D match to TRBD1 (5 bases). There are 14 residues in the CDR3. V was pared by 9 bases and J by 2 bases, with 14 bases between. This CDR3 is CASQSQDRNQPQHF. The CDR3 DNA follows: TGTGCCAGTCAATCACAGGATCGCAATCAGCCCCAGCATTTT.

This sequence joins TRBV10-2 and TRBJ1-5; no reliable D call. V was shortened by 0 bases and J by 0 bases, with 6 bases between the two germline ends. Germline loops: CDR1 WSHSY, CDR2 SAAADI. This CDR3 spans 15 amino acids. As DNA, the CDR3 is TGCGCCAGCAGTGAGTCGTCGGATAGCAATCAGCCCCAGCATTTT. It is translated as CASSESSDSNQPQHF.

This clonotype has just a few counts. The rearrangement uses TRBV9 and TRBJ2-7; D may match TRBD1 or TRBD2 (5 bases each). Per germline, CDR1 SGDLS and CDR2 YYNGEE. The V end lost 2 bases, the J end lost 6 bases, and 18 bases lay between the germline ends. The CDR3 has 15 amino acids. CDR3: CASSVSAGANVEQYF. In DNA, the CDR3 is TGTGCCAGCAGCGTCTCCGCCGGGGCCAACGTCGAGCAGTACTTC.

In this sample, this clonotype turned up many times. The chain recombines TRBV7-2 with TRBJ2-7; 10 bases align to TRBD2. CDR1 SGHTA and CDR2 FQGNSA come from the germline V gene. The CDR3 runs to 14 residues. Unmatched junction bases numbered 5, after V lost 6 bases and J lost 3 bases. The CDR3 protein is CASSRTSGNYEQYF. The DNA for the CDR3 is TGTGCCAGCAGTCGGACTAGCGGAAACTACGAGCAGTACTTC. The whole variable domain, remainder taken from reference TRBV7-2 and TRBJ2-7, is GAGVSQSPSNKVTEKGKDVELRCDPISGHTALYWYRQSLGQGLEFLIYFQGNSAPDKSGLPSDRFSAERTGGSVSTLTIQRTQQEDSAVYLCASSRTSGNYEQYFGPGTRLTVT.

The sample holds a few counts of this clonotype. J is TRBJ2-7 and V is TRBV10-3; 9 bases align to TRBD2. The CDR3 sequence is 14 residues long. From germline, CDR1 is ENHRY and CDR2 SYGVKD. The ends lost 4 bases at V and 5 bases at J; junction bases unmatched: 6. The chain's CDR3 is CAISVGLAGNEQYF. CDR3 bases: TGTGCCATCAGTGTAGGCCTAGCGGGAAACGAGCAGTACTTC.

This rearrangement joins TRBV5-5 to TRBJ2-7; 7 bases line up with TRBD1. J was trimmed by 0 bases and V by 4 bases; bases with no gene match: 7. CDR3 length: 15 amino acids. CDR1 is SGHKS, CDR2 YYEKEE, per germline (reference sequence). CDR3 DNA sequence: TGTGCCAGCAGCCCCGAGACAGGGTACTCCTACGAGCAGTACTTC. Translated: CASSPETGYSYEQYF.

This chain joins TRBV20-1 and TRBJ2-7, with D perhaps TRBD2 (5 bases). CDR3 size: 13 residues. Germline values: CDR1 DFQATT, CDR2 SNEGSKA (reference sequence). Trimming took 4 bases from V and 3 from J, leaving 13 bases between them. The CDR3 sequence: CSAINPEGYEQYF. The CDR3 DNA sequence: TGCAGTGCTATTAACCCAGAGGGCTACGAGCAGTACTTC.

The chain uses TRBV20-1 and TRBJ2-5; 10 bases agree with TRBD2. The germline V gene has CDR1 DFQATT and CDR2 SNEGSKA (reference sequence). The length of the CDR3 is 12 residues. CDR3 region: CSVAGGAETQYF. The CDR3 region has the DNA TGCAGCGTAGCGGGAGGAGCAGAGACCCAGTACTTC.

The V and J genes are TRBV6-2 or TRBV6-3 and TRBJ2-7; 9 bases fit TRBD2. Germline lookup yields CDR1 MNHEY and CDR2 SVGEGT. Trimming at V came to 6 bases and at J to 7 bases, leaving 13 bases not matched to a gene. The CDR3 runs to 15 residues. The chain's CDR3 is CASRPLAGGPQEQYF. CDR3 bases: TGTGCCAGCAGGCCCCTCGCGGGAGGGCCGCAGGAGCAGTACTTC.

The table lists this clonotype with a few counts. This sequence joins TRBV29-1 and TRBJ2-1, with 8 bases lining up with TRBD1. Germline loops: CDR1 SQVTM, CDR2 ANQGSEA. The CDR3 spans 12 residues. The V segment lost 7 bases and the J segment 8 bases; nucleotides outside the gene matches: 7. The CDR3 loop is CSGTQGGDEQFF. The CDR3 DNA sequence: TGCAGCGGGACACAGGGGGGCGATGAGCAGTTCTTC.

This clonotype occurred a few times. The genes are TRBV6-2 or TRBV6-3 and TRBJ2-5; D remains unclear. The CDR3 totals 15 residues. Germline V CDR1 and CDR2: MNHEY, SVGEGT. The V end lost 5 bases, the J end lost 5 bases, and 18 bases lay between the germline ends. CDR3 sequence (DNA): TGTGCCAGCAGTGCGACTCATCCAATAGAGGAGACCCAGTACTTC. It is translated as CASSATHPIEETQYF.

The chain joins TRBV20-1 to TRBJ2-3; D gene unclear. Germline V CDR1 and CDR2: DFQATT, SNEGSKA (reference sequence). The CDR3 runs 11 residues. V was clipped by 4 bases and J by 2 bases, with 4 bases between them. The CDR3 reads CSAKTTDTQYF. The CDR3 DNA reads as TGCAGTGCTAAAACCACAGATACGCAGTATTTT.

In this sample, this clonotype turned up a few times. The chain combines TRBV7-9 with TRBJ1-1, with TRBD1 matching 9 bases. The V gene's germline CDR1 is SEHNR and CDR2 FQNEAQ (reference sequence). Trimming at V came to 7 bases and at J to 9 bases, leaving 9 bases not matched to a gene. CDR3 length: 13 residues. CDR3 nucleotides: TGTGCCAGCAACCACTGGGACAGGGTTCAAGCTTTCTTT. Its translation: CASNHWDRVQAFF.